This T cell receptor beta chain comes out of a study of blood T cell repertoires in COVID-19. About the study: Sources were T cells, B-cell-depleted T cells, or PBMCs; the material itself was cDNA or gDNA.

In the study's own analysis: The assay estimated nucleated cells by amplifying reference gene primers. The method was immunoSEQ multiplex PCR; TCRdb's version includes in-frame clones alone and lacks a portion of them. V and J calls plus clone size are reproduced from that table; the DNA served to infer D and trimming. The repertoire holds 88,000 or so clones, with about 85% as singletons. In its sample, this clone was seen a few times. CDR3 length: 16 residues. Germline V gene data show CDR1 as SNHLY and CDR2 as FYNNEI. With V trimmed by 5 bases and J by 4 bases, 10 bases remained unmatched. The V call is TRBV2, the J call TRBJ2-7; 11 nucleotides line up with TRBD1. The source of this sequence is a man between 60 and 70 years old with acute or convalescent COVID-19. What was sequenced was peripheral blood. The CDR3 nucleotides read TGTGCCAGCAGTAGTTCGAGGGGGACAGGGGGTTACGAGCAGTACTTC. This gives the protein CASSSSRGTGGYEQYF.